This TCR beta chain was identified during a study of neurological immune-mediated disorders. With 10-nucleotide random UMIs, 5'RACE was used to make the cDNA. Every sequencing run produced over 180 million TCR-beta sequences that came from 15-18 subjects. Each CDR3 protein gets one entry after TCRdb re-called the 5' RACE reads with MiXCR. The table has roughly 30,000 distinct CDR3 sequences, 20% to 25% seen once. The CDR3 is 17 residues long. Trimming stripped 7 bases from V and 0 bases from J, with 19 bases between. The cells used in sorted libraries, CD4+ or CD8+ T cells, numbered some 1 million. At least ten counts were recorded for this clonotype. Its target is unknown. Notes on the study in general: None of the CDR3 amino acid sequences of expanded clones were shared across subjects, and this suggested private repertoires in all groups.

This receptor was identified in a man aged 50 or older with HTLV-1-associated myelopathy (HAM/TSP). Source material: CD4+ T cells from blood. This chain joins TRBV12-3 or TRBV12-4 and TRBJ2-1; weak D call: TRBD2 (6 bases). The CDR3 DNA reads TGTGCCAGCACCGGGACTTCCATTCGATCCTCCTACAATGAGCAGTTCTTC. Its protein is CASTGTSIRSSYNEQFF.